This TCR beta chain is drawn from a study of blood T cell repertoires in COVID-19 (TCRdb year 2020). As for the study more broadly: The collaborator samples originated in the United States, Italy and Spain and spanned the acute and convalescent phases of COVID-19. The prospective study material was composed of cDNA or gDNA derived from T cells, B-cell-depleted T cells, or PBMCs. The dataset comprised deeply sampled blood TCRbeta repertoires from subjects exposed to, actively infected with, or recovered from COVID-19. The repertoires were made available in a free public database intended to serve as a resource for research on the immune response to SARS-CoV-2. The samples were drawn from the first 160 participants of the ongoing ImmuneRACE study and from under 1,500 subjects provided by 6 global collaborators. The sample metadata nearly always contained a de-identified subject ID, COVID-19 status, age in years and sex. Where HLA class I and class II types were available, the types were taken from metadata supplied by the sample provider, not from assay-based typing.

TCRbeta CDR3 regions were amplified from genomic DNA by means of the immunoSEQ Assay, a bias-controlled multiplex PCR. The paper's processing steps were these. The number of nucleated cells in each sample was estimated by amplification of reference gene primers within the assay. To quantify the absolute abundance of each unique TCRbeta CDR3 rearrangement, sequence reads were collapsed and filtered. For each sample, productive Simpson clonality was calculated as the square root of Simpson's diversity index over productive rearrangements. TCRdb carries this immuneACCESS record with in-frame sequences only. Its versions omit some clonotypes, under half of them owing to an unresolved V gene in the studies checked, with the rest unexplained. For V, J and clone size, that table is used; D and trimming come from the DNA. The sample table records tens of thousands of clones; more than 75% of these occur just once. 1.9% of the sample is taken by the ten largest.

The CDR1 and CDR2 encoded by the germline V gene are LGHNA and YSLEER. A distance of 11 bases separates the germline ends of V and J, which lose 0 bases and 2 bases respectively. The CDR3 starts with the cysteine, ends with the phenylalanine, and has 16 residues. Solely the CDR3 DNA is kept, with 48 bases framed from the first base. Collaborating institutions collected whole blood in K2EDTA tubes following their own protocols. Collaborator samples were shipped for TCRbeta analysis as frozen whole blood, isolated PBMCs, or DNA extracted from either sample type. Overall study outcomes, separate from this receptor: The quantity of clinical and demographic metadata differed by source and by participant and was supplied without curation.

Remarks on this clone: Its antigen remains undetermined. The record has no base qualities; no much larger clone is one base away.

This clonotype was obtained from a woman aged 60 to 75 with acute or convalescent COVID-19. The sequencing sample was made of peripheral blood. This sequence uses TRBV4-3 and TRBJ1-3, with no confident D gene call. The CDR3 amino acid sequence is: CASSQDLALAGNTIYF. The bases are TGCGCCAGCAGCCAAGATTTGGCTCTGGCTGGAAACACCATATATTTT.